This TCR beta chain originates from a study of long-term antiretroviral therapy in people with HIV. Study as a whole: Of all samples, the earliest predate the 2015 immediate-ART recommendation by about a decade.

It was version v3.0 of the immunoSEQ assay that was run at survey level. Sequencing used immunoSEQ multiplex PCR; TCRdb keeps in-frame clones, though not all of them. The table has some 17,000 clones, more than 70% seen once. The germline V gene has CDR1 MGHDK and CDR2 SYGVNS. Trimming removed 7 bases from V and 4 bases from J; junction bases left unmatched: 18. The CDR3 has 17 amino acids. This TCR was recovered from a man between 18 and 35 years old with HIV. The chain couples TRBV25-1 to TRBJ1-1, with 7 bases aligning to TRBD1. The sample here was unsorted PBMCs, taken 0.1 years before starting antiretroviral therapy. CDR3 residues: CASKGPGTANSGTEAFF. CDR3 bases: TGTGCCAGCAAGGGACCCGGGACAGCTAATAGTGGCACTGAAGCTTTCTTT.